This T cell receptor beta chain was documented in a study of control samples from healthy donors and cancer patients (dated by TCRdb to the early 2020s). Libraries came from the immunoSEQ multiplex PCR assay. TCRdb mirrors the immuneACCESS table, restricted to in-frame sequences. Some clones are absent from its copies; in checked studies, under half trace to an unresolved V gene, and the reason for the others is unknown. The sample table records 150,000 to 200,000 clones; just over 85% of these occur just once. The top ten clones comprise 1.7% of the sample. Notes on this clone: Its antigen target is currently unknown. There are no base qualities to consult, and no much larger clone falls within one base.

V and J are truncated by 1 base and 3 bases respectively, leaving an intervening sequence of 10 bases. The germline V gene yields SGHTA for CDR1 and FQGNSA for CDR2. The CDR3, cysteine through phenylalanine, is 15 amino acids long. The entry retains the CDR3 DNA only, 45 bases that are in frame from base 1. This sequence uses TRBV7-2 and TRBJ1-5, with an unclear D gene assignment. The receptor comes from a man between 18 and 29 years old in good health. Input material: blood. Here is the DNA: TGTGCCAGCAGCTTAGTAGGACCGATCAATCAGCCCCAGCATTTT. Its product reads: CASSLVGPINQPQHF.